This passage covers 20 T cell receptor beta chains from one sample sequenced in a study of T cell responses to AZD1222 COVID-19 vaccine. Only in-frame clones appear in the TCRdb table, and some are missing; sequencing was by immunoSEQ multiplex PCR. Of nearly 110,000 clones detected, roughly 90% appear once; the ten largest clones hold approximately 8.9%. Sequencing was performed on peripheral blood, taken 28 days after the second AZD1222 dose. These receptors were obtained from an adult who received the AZD1222 COVID-19 vaccine.

The DNA for the CDR3 is TGCGCCAGCAGCTACCGGGACACCCAAGAGACCCAGTACTTC. Translating it yields CASSYRDTQETQYF. The gene calls are TRBV5-1 and TRBJ2-5, with a possible D match to TRBD1 (6 bases). Trimming pared 3 bases from V and 1 base from J, leaving 10 bases between. This CDR3 has 14 amino acids. Germline V gene data show CDR1 as SGHRS and CDR2 as YFSETQ.

V usage is TRBV27 and J usage is TRBJ1-6; D ambiguous. The CDR3 is made up of 14 amino acids. V was shortened by 3 bases and J by 9 bases, with 12 bases between the two germline ends. The V gene's germline CDR1 is MNHEY and CDR2 SMNVEV (reference sequence). Here the CDR3 reads CASSFGSWGSPLHF. As DNA, the CDR3 is TGTGCCAGCAGTTTTGGGAGCTGGGGTTCACCCCTCCACTTT.

The rearrangement links TRBV6-5 to TRBJ1-1; D unresolved. In germline, CDR1 is MNHEY, CDR2 SVGAGI. Deletions cut 6 bases from V and 1 base from J, with 12 bases between. The CDR3 contains 14 residues. CDR3 region: CASSPPRRNTEAFF. In DNA form, the CDR3 reads TGTGCCAGCAGCCCCCCCAGGCGGAACACTGAAGCTTTCTTT.

The chain combines TRBV19 with TRBJ2-2; D is undetermined. Trimming left V 1 base short and J 1 base short, with 4 bases between. The V gene's germline CDR1 is LNHDA and CDR2 SQIVND (reference sequence). CDR3 length: 14 residues. CDR3 in DNA: TGTGCCAGTAGTATAGGCGGGAACACCGGGGAGCTGTTTTTT. Its protein product is CASSIGGNTGELFF.

The V gene is TRBV27, the J gene TRBJ2-7, with 10 bases that match TRBD1. The length of the CDR3 is 16 residues. Germline lookup yields CDR1 MNHEY and CDR2 SMNVEV (reference sequence). Trimming took 5 bases from V and 4 from J; bases not matched to a gene: 11. The chain's CDR3 is CASSPSPWTGGYEQYF. In nucleotides, the CDR3 is TGTGCCAGCAGTCCTTCTCCGTGGACAGGGGGATACGAGCAGTACTTC.

The chain is built from TRBV15 and TRBJ2-7, with D possibly being TRBD1 (6 bases). Germline V gives CDR1 LNHNV, CDR2 YYDKDF (reference sequence). Trimming removed 3 bases from V and 1 base from J, with 13 bases in between. This CDR3 has 15 amino acids. The chain's CDR3 is CATSSLRGASYEQYF. The CDR3 region has the DNA TGTGCCACCAGCAGCCTCAGGGGCGCTTCCTACGAGCAGTACTTC.

This clone occurred a few times. The chain recombines TRBV28 with TRBJ1-1, with TRBD1 identical over 9 bases. The CDR3 is made up of 15 amino acids. Per the germline V gene, CDR1 is MDHEN and CDR2 is SYDVKM. V was clipped by 4 bases and J by 3 bases; unmatched bases: 6. The CDR3 DNA is TGTGCCAGCAGTTCTCCGGGACAGGGCGACACTGAAGCTTTCTTT. It codes for CASSSPGQGDTEAFF.

This clone was counted between two and nine times. CDR3 region: CASSPKGQEERKLFF. In DNA, the CDR3 is TGTGCCAGCAGCCCAAAGGGACAGGAGGAACGAAAACTGTTTTTT. The chain combines TRBV4-2 with TRBJ1-4, with TRBD1 identical over 8 bases. Germline loops: CDR1 LGHNA, CDR2 YNFKEQ. Trimming removed 4 bases from V and 10 bases from J; junction bases left unmatched: 11. The CDR3 extends over 15 amino acids.

This clone has just one count. The rearrangement uses TRBV19 and TRBJ1-1, with D maybe TRBD1 (5 bases). V gave up 6 bases and J gave up 0 bases, with 8 bases separating them. CDR3 length equals 13 residues. CDR1 is LNHDA, CDR2 SQIVND, per germline (reference sequence). For the CDR3, the DNA is TGTGCCAGTAGCCCGGGGGTGAACACTGAAGCTTTCTTT. It codes for CASSPGVNTEAFF.

On this clone itself: At one boundary the junction diverges from the germline segment, which might be a read error. The gene calls are TRBV19 and TRBJ2-2; maybe TRBD2 (6 bases). The CDR3 loop spans 14 amino acids. Germline assignment: CDR1 LNHDA and CDR2 SQIVND (reference sequence). The CDR3 nucleotides read TGTGCCAGTAGTTCATATGACACCCTGGGGGGAGCTGTTTTT. This sequence encodes CASSSYDTLGGAVF.

In its sample, this clone was seen once. J is TRBJ2-1 and V is TRBV4-1, with D perhaps TRBD2 (5 bases). The CDR3 runs 13 residues. Germline V gene sequence: CDR1 MGHRA, CDR2 YSYEKL. V shed 2 bases and J shed 9 bases, with 11 bases lying between them. For the CDR3, the DNA is TGCGCCAGCAGCCAAATTCGGGGTGGTGAGCAGTTCTTC. Translating it yields CASSQIRGGEQFF.

This chain uses TRBV5-1 with TRBJ1-1; maybe TRBD1 (5 bases). The germline gives CDR1 SGHRS, CDR2 YFSETQ. Trimming removed 1 base from V and 4 bases from J, with 8 bases in between. This CDR3 has 13 residues. CDR3 sequence reads: CASSLPGGTEAFF. CDR3 nucleotide sequence: TGCGCCAGCAGCTTGCCCGGGGGCACTGAAGCTTTCTTT.

This chain joins TRBV9 and TRBJ1-6; TRBD1 aligns across 12 bases. The germline V gene encodes CDR1 SGDLS and CDR2 YYNGEE. CDR3 size: 16 residues. Germline trimming cut 4 bases from V and 5 bases from J; bases unmatched to any gene: 4. The CDR3 nucleotides are TGTGCCAGCAGCTTGGGACAGGGGGCGAATAATTCACCCCTCCACTTT. This sequence encodes CASSLGQGANNSPLHF.

V usage is TRBV27 and J usage is TRBJ2-1; TRBD1 aligns across 9 bases. The germline CDR1 and CDR2 sequences are MNHEY and SMNVEV (reference sequence). The CDR3 has 16 residues. The trim removed 1 base at V and 7 bases at J, leaving 8 bases unmatched. The CDR3 is CASSLYATGGRNEQFF. DNA for the CDR3: TGTGCCAGCAGTTTATATGCGACAGGGGGAAGGAATGAGCAGTTCTTC.

The rearrangement uses TRBV11-3 and TRBJ2-3, with unresolved D. CDR1 SGHNT and CDR2 YENEEA come from the germline V gene. This CDR3 comprises 13 residues. V gave up 4 bases and J gave up 4 bases, with 9 bases separating them. The CDR3 DNA reads as TGTGCCAGCAGCTCTAACTGGGCAGATACGCAGTATTTT. It encodes CASSSNWADTQYF. The complete variable domain, with remaining parts taken from reference TRBV11-3 and TRBJ2-3, reads EAGVVQSPRYKIIEKKQPVAFWCNPISGHNTLYWYLQNLGQGPELLIRYENEEAVDDSQLPKDRFSAERLKGVDSTLKIQPAELGDSAVYLCASSSNWADTQYFGPGTRLTVL.

This rearrangement joins TRBV10-1 to TRBJ2-5; no clear D. V lost 3 bases and J lost 4, with 12 bases in between. The CDR3 length is 14 residues. CDR1 is WNHNN, CDR2 SYGVQD, per germline (reference sequence). The CDR3 DNA is TGCGCCAGCAGTGACCCATCCTCTGGAGAGACCCAGTACTTC. This translates into CASSDPSSGETQYF.

This chain joins TRBV7-8 and TRBJ1-4; weak D call: TRBD1 (6 bases). Looked up from germline, CDR1 is SGHVS and CDR2 is FQNEAQ. V gave up 3 bases and J gave up 3 bases, with 11 bases separating them. The CDR3 covers 15 residues. In nucleotides, the CDR3 is TGTGCCAGCAGCTTGGTGGGGGCAGCTAATGAAAAACTGTTTTTT. It translates to CASSLVGAANEKLFF.

V usage is TRBV18 and J usage is TRBJ1-6; D may be TRBD1 (6 bases). Germline V gene sequence: CDR1 KGHSH, CDR2 LQKENI. CDR3 length equals 15 residues. V dropped 3 bases and J dropped 9 bases, with 15 bases sitting between them. The CDR3 loop is CASSPEGVGPSPLHF. The CDR3 region has the DNA TGTGCCAGCTCACCCGAGGGGGTGGGACCTTCACCCCTCCACTTT.

The chain has TRBV30 and TRBJ1-2; tentative D call: TRBD1 (5 bases). V lost 2 bases to trimming and J lost 8 bases, with 12 bases between them. The CDR3 has 12 residues. From germline, CDR1 is GTSNPN and CDR2 SVGIG (reference sequence). The CDR3 DNA is TGTGCCTGGAGTTTACAATCAGGGGGCTACACCTTC. It is translated as CAWSLQSGGYTF.

The chain couples TRBV10-3 to TRBJ2-7, with a tentative D call TRBD2 (6 bases). V was trimmed by 10 bases and J by 0 bases, leaving 10 bases between them. CDR1 is ENHRY and CDR2 is SYGVKD in the germline V gene. The CDR3 sequence is 12 residues long. The CDR3 nucleotides read TGTGCCAGGGGGGTCAGCTCCTACGAGCAGTACTTC. Translated, it gives CARGVSSYEQYF.